This is a list of T cell receptor beta chains from one sample in a study of blood T cell repertoires in COVID-19. Measured with immunoSEQ multiplex PCR; TCRdb has only the in-frame clones, and not every one. The table has over 15,000 clones, roughly three quarters seen once; the top ten hold about 8%. Material for sequencing was peripheral blood. These receptors were obtained from a man between 60 and 75 years old with acute or convalescent COVID-19. CDR3s include the opening cysteine and the closing phenylalanine or tryptophan. Each record gives: V gene, D gene, clone size, J gene, CDR3 DNA, CDR3 protein. The D gene is left open where the match is weak. A row's size may be missing; if present it is once, few, many or a size class.

TRBV5-6	-	-	TRBJ1-2	TGTGCCAGCAGCCTAGGTTATGGCTACACCTTC	CASSLGYGYTF
TRBV24-1	TRBD2	-	TRBJ2-1	TGTGCCACCAGTGACGAACTAGCGGGCTCCTACAATGAGCAGTTCTTC	CATSDELAGSYNEQFF
TRBV2	TRBD1	medium-sized	TRBJ1-1	TGTGCCAGCAGTGAAGGGGAGACAGGGCCTGCTTTCTTT	CASSEGETGPAFF
TRBV30	-	-	TRBJ1-5	TGTGCCTGGAGTGTCTCGGCAGGCAAACATAGCAATCAGCCCCAGCATTTT	CAWSVSAGKHSNQPQHF
TRBV24-1	TRBD2	-	TRBJ2-3	TGTGCCACCAGTAAAAGCGGGGGCCCCACAGATACGCAGTATTTT	CATSKSGGPTDTQYF
TRBV7-2	TRBD1	few	TRBJ1-6	TGTGCCAGCAGCTTATATGCAGGGGGCGCCAATTCACCCCTCCACTTT	CASSLYAGGANSPLHF
TRBV6-6	-	-	TRBJ2-7	TGTGCCAGCAGTTACGTCCAGGGGGAGGACTACGAGCAGTACTTC	CASSYVQGEDYEQYF
TRBV6-5	TRBD1	-	TRBJ1-2	TGTGCCAGCAGATCGACAGGGATCTATGGCTACACCTTC	CASRSTGIYGYTF
TRBV5-1	TRBD2	-	TRBJ2-3	TGCGCCAGCAGCTTGTTTGCGGGGGGGCCCGGCACAGATACGCAGTATTTT	CASSLFAGGPGTDTQYF
TRBV19	-	-	TRBJ1-2	TGTGCCAGTAGTACCAATCAGGGGCTCTATGGCTACACCTTC	CASSTNQGLYGYTF
TRBV15	-	-	TRBJ2-2	TGTGCCACCAAAGTCCCTGGATCTAGGGGCGCCGGGGAGCTGTTTTTT	CATKVPGSRGAGELFF
TRBV5-1	TRBD1	-	TRBJ1-2	TGCGCCAGCAGCCGGGACAGGAACTATGGCTACACCTTC	CASSRDRNYGYTF
TRBV18	TRBD1	-	TRBJ2-1	TGTGCCAGCTCAGGGACAGGGAGTCGGAACAATGAGCAGTTCTTC	CASSGTGSRNNEQFF
TRBV9	-	-	TRBJ2-3	TGTGCCAGCAGCGGGGGGGGCCTGATAGATACGCAGTATTTT	CASSGGGLIDTQYF
TRBV27	-	-	TRBJ1-6	TGTGCCAGCAGGGAGACCAATTCACCCCTCCACTTT	CASRETNSPLHF
TRBV9	TRBD1	-	TRBJ2-1	TGTGCCAGCAGCAAGGGACAGGGGAGCTCCTACAATGAGCAGTTCTTC	CASSKGQGSSYNEQFF
TRBV28	-	-	TRBJ1-5	TGTGCCAGCAGTTTCTTCGGTCAGCCCCAGCATTTT	CASSFFGQPQHF
TRBV15	-	few	TRBJ1-3	TGTGCCACCAGCGACAGTAGCTCTGGAAACACCATATATTTT	CATSDSSSGNTIYF